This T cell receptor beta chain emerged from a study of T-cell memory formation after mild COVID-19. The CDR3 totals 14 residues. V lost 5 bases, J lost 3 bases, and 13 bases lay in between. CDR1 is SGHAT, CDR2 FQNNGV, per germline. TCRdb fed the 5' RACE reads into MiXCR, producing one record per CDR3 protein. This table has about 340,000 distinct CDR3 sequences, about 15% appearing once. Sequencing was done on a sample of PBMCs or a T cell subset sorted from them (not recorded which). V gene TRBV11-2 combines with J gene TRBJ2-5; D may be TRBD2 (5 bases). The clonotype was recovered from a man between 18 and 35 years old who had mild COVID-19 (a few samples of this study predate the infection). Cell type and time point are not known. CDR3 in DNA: TGTGCCAGCAGCCGCCGTGGACTCGAAGAGACCCAGTACTTC. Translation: CASSRRGLEETQYF.